One and the same sample provided the 21 T cell receptor beta chains below, sequenced in a study of CD8+ T cells in alopecia areata. Reverse transcription of extracted RNA yielded cDNA, which provided the sequencing template. Assay used: immunoSEQ multiplex PCR; TCRdb lists only in-frame clones, some missing. Of 140,000 to 150,000 clones listed, around 58% were seen once; the top ten hold under 6.5%. The sequencing here drew on CD4+ T cells sorted from blood, taken at week 0. These receptors were obtained from a human donor with alopecia areata.

This clone appeared once. The J gene is TRBJ1-5, the V gene TRBV30; 8 positions agree with TRBD1. Germline V CDR1 and CDR2: GTSNPN, SVGIG (reference sequence). V trimming: 2 bases; J trimming: 1 base; junction bases outside the gene matches: 4. The CDR3 runs 15 residues. The CDR3 DNA reads TGTGCCTGGAGTTCCGGACAGGGCAGCAATCAGCCCCAGCATTTT. Its translation: CAWSSGQGSNQPQHF.

The chain has TRBV15 and TRBJ2-3; D is uncertain. This CDR3 is built from 12 residues. Germline V gene lookup returns CDR1 LNHNV and CDR2 YYDKDF (reference sequence). Trimming removed 9 bases from V and 6 bases from J, with 13 bases in between. DNA for the CDR3: TGTGCCACTACACCACCAAGCGATACGCAGTATTTT. Its translation: CATTPPSDTQYF.

There are a few counts of this clone. The chain couples TRBV11-2 to TRBJ1-1, with TRBD1 as a possible D gene (6 bases). V lost 4 bases to trimming and J lost 4 bases, with 13 bases between them. Germline CDR1 SGHAT, CDR2 FQNNGV. The CDR3 contains 14 residues. The DNA of the CDR3 is TGTGCCAGCAGCTCCCTAAGGGGGGCCACTGAAGCTTTCTTT. This translates into CASSSLRGATEAFF. Full variable domain (rest looked up from reference TRBV11-2 and TRBJ1-1): EAGVAQSPRYKIIEKRQSVAFWCNPISGHATLYWYQQILGQGPKLLIQFQNNGVVDDSQLPKDRFSAERLKGVDSTLKIQPAKLEDSAVYLCASSSLRGATEAFFGQGTRLTVV.

This clone was detected once. The chain is built from TRBV7-9 and TRBJ2-7, with D perhaps TRBD2 (6 bases). Germline assignment: CDR1 SEHNR and CDR2 FQNEAQ (reference sequence). The CDR3 spans 14 residues. Trimming pared 7 bases from V and 7 bases from J, leaving 20 bases between. The CDR3 DNA reads TGTGCCAGCACCCCGGGGGTCACGGGAGATGAGCAGTACTTC. It codes for CASTPGVTGDEQYF.

This chain joins TRBV10-3 and TRBJ2-2; 7 bases align to TRBD2. CDR3 length equals 15 residues. V lost 5 bases to trimming and J lost 0 bases; unmatched junction nucleotides: 3. CDR1 ENHRY and CDR2 SYGVKD come from the germline V gene. CDR3 in amino acids: CAISKLATNTGELFF. In DNA form, the CDR3 reads TGTGCCATCAGTAAACTAGCGACGAACACCGGGGAGCTGTTTTTT.

This clone was seen a handful of times. V and J are TRBV7-2 and TRBJ2-4, with a weak D call TRBD1 (5 bases). CDR3 size: 17 residues. Trimming shortened V by 2 bases and J by 1 base, and 15 bases separated the two germline ends. CDR1 is SGHTA, CDR2 FQGNSA, per germline. The CDR3 spells CASSLIGRARAKNIQYF. The CDR3 DNA sequence: TGTGCCAGCAGCTTAATTGGCAGGGCACGCGCCAAAAACATTCAGTACTTC.

This clone was seen a few times. In nucleotides, the CDR3 is TGCAGCGTTGAAGAGGGAAACATTCAGTACTTC. Translation gives CSVEEGNIQYF. V is TRBV29-1 and J is TRBJ2-4; unclear D gene. The CDR3 extends over 11 amino acids. Trimming cost V 0 bases and J 6 bases, with 3 bases left between them. CDR1 SQVTM and CDR2 ANQGSEA come from the germline V gene.

This clone was counted at least ten times. J is TRBJ2-7 and V is TRBV9; 7 bases line up with TRBD1. V dropped 0 bases and J dropped 0; count of bases not matched to a gene: 3. Germline V gene lookup returns CDR1 SGDLS and CDR2 YYNGEE. The CDR3 runs 15 residues. In DNA form, the CDR3 reads TGTGCCAGCAGCGTAGCGGGACAGCCCTCCTACGAGCAGTACTTC. This encodes CASSVAGQPSYEQYF.

The chain uses TRBV30 and TRBJ2-1, with 11 nucleotides matching TRBD2. V was clipped by 4 bases and J by 1 base; unmatched bases: 6. Per the germline V gene, CDR1 is GTSNPN and CDR2 is SVGIG (reference sequence). This CDR3 is built from 16 residues. The CDR3 nucleotides are TGTGCCTGGACTTCCCCTAGCGGGGGGTCCTACAATGAGCAGTTCTTC. Translating it yields CAWTSPSGGSYNEQFF.

This clone came up a few times. V gene TRBV7-2 combines with J gene TRBJ2-3, with a weak D call TRBD1 (6 bases). V lost 5 bases to trimming and J lost 2 bases, with 11 bases between them. The CDR3 is 14 amino acids. The germline gives CDR1 SGHTA, CDR2 FQGNSA. CDR3 residues: CASSPGQYTDTQYF. The DNA of the CDR3 is TGTGCCAGCAGCCCCGGACAGTACACAGATACGCAGTATTTT.

The chain joins TRBV5-6 to TRBJ1-1, with a possible D match to TRBD1 (5 bases). V lost 0 bases, J lost 4 bases, and 16 bases lay in between. Germline assignment: CDR1 SGHDT and CDR2 YYEEEE. The CDR3 consists of 16 residues. The CDR3 loop is CASSLVWGTVGTEAFF. CDR3 bases: TGTGCCAGCAGCTTGGTGTGGGGGACGGTGGGCACTGAAGCTTTCTTT.

CDR3 in amino acids: CASSETGTAPFEAFF. CDR3 DNA sequence: TGTGCCAGCAGCGAGACCGGGACAGCCCCGTTTGAAGCTTTCTTT. V gene TRBV25-1 combines with J gene TRBJ1-1; TRBD1 matches at 7 bases. This CDR3 has 15 amino acids. Germline CDR1 reads MGHDK; CDR2 reads SYGVNS. Unmatched junction bases numbered 14, after V lost 6 bases and J lost 7 bases.

The chain employs TRBV20-1 and TRBJ2-1, with D possibly being TRBD2 (6 bases). The V end was cut by 4 bases, the J end by 8 bases, with 6 bases between. The length of the CDR3 is 10 residues. Looked up from germline, CDR1 is DFQATT and CDR2 is SNEGSKA (reference sequence). CDR3 in amino acids: CSAKRDEQFF. The CDR3 region has the DNA TGCAGTGCTAAGCGGGATGAGCAGTTCTTC.

This rearrangement joins TRBV7-2 to TRBJ2-2; D could derive from TRBD1 or TRBD2 (5 bases each). This CDR3 region has 15 residues. Trimming pared 1 base from V and 5 bases from J, leaving 11 bases between. Germline loops: CDR1 SGHTA, CDR2 FQGNSA. The CDR3 sequence is CASSLVAGATGELFF. CDR3 sequence (DNA): TGTGCCAGCAGCTTAGTTGCCGGGGCGACCGGGGAGCTGTTTTTT.

The rearrangement links TRBV23-1 to TRBJ1-2; possibly TRBD1 for D (6 bases). TRBV23-1 is an ORF; its function is uncertain. The CDR3 runs to 15 residues. V was clipped by 3 bases and J by 0 bases, with 11 bases between them. This CDR3 reads CASSHLDSPNYGYTF. Here the CDR3 DNA reads TGCGCCAGCAGTCACTTGGACAGCCCTAACTATGGCTACACCTTC.

This rearrangement joins TRBV6-1 to TRBJ2-5; TRBD1 aligns across 9 bases. CDR1 and CDR2 from the germline V gene are MNHNS and SASEGT. The ends lost 9 bases at V and 5 bases at J; junction bases unmatched: 10. The CDR3 has 14 amino acids. The CDR3 sequence: CASYLQGAGETQYF. CDR3 DNA sequence: TGTGCCAGTTACCTACAGGGGGCGGGGGAGACCCAGTACTTC.

In its sample, this clone was seen once. V and J are TRBV11-1 and TRBJ2-7; TRBD1 agrees at 7 bases. V was clipped by 5 bases and J by 5 bases; unmatched bases: 9. Germline-derived CDR1 and CDR2 are SGHAT and FQDESV (reference sequence). The CDR3 extends over 14 amino acids. In DNA, the CDR3 is TGTGCCAGCAGCAATAGACAGGGCATCAACGAGCAGTACTTC. As protein: CASSNRQGINEQYF.

In its sample, this clone was seen a few times. The V and J genes are TRBV4-3 and TRBJ1-1; possibly TRBD1 for D (5 bases). Germline loops: CDR1 LGHNA, CDR2 YSLEER. There are 14 residues in the CDR3. Trimming took 0 bases from V and 5 from J, leaving 10 bases between them. CDR3 sequence: CASSQDYRGTEAFF. As DNA, the CDR3 is TGCGCCAGCAGCCAAGATTATAGGGGAACTGAAGCTTTCTTT.

This clone was picked up a small number of times. The V call is TRBV4-2, the J call TRBJ1-5; no clear D. In germline, CDR1 is LGHNA, CDR2 YNFKEQ. The CDR3 covers 15 residues. With 4 bases removed from V and 0 bases from J, the gap between germline ends came to 10 bases. The CDR3 loop reads CASSRGGYSNQPQHF. The CDR3 nucleotides read TGTGCCAGCAGCCGAGGAGGTTATAGCAATCAGCCCCAGCATTTT.

This chain uses TRBV29-1 with TRBJ1-1; D is uncertain. This CDR3 spans 12 amino acids. The germline V gene has CDR1 SQVTM and CDR2 ANQGSEA. Trimming took 7 bases from V and 1 from J, leaving 10 bases between them. CDR3: CSGEVKNTEAFF. DNA of the CDR3: TGCAGCGGGGAGGTCAAGAACACTGAAGCTTTCTTT. Using reference TRBV29-1 and TRBJ1-1 for the parts outside the CDR3, the full variable domain is SAVISQKPSRDICQRGTSLTIQCQVDSQVTMMFWYRQQPGQSLTLIATANQGSEATYESGFVIDKFPISRPNLTFSTLTVSNMSPEDSSIYLCSGEVKNTEAFFGQGTRLTVV.

CDR3 DNA: TGCAGCGTGGGGGACCCAACGGGACAGGGGACCTACGAGCAGTACTTC. Amino acids: CSVGDPTGQGTYEQYF. The chain couples TRBV29-1 to TRBJ2-7, with TRBD1 matching over 10 bases. This CDR3 has 16 residues. Trimming took 6 bases from V and 2 from J; bases not matched to a gene: 13. In germline, CDR1 is SQVTM, CDR2 ANQGSEA.